This T cell receptor (beta chain) was captured by sequencing in a study of control samples from healthy donors and cancer patients. Here immunoSEQ multiplex PCR was the method, and the copy in TCRdb shows in-frame clones only, minus some. The sample has some 150,000 clones; 96% are singletons. Per germline, CDR1 SGHDN and CDR2 FVKESK. Trimming left V 3 bases short and J 1 base short, with 12 bases between. The CDR3 covers 15 residues. The receptor was isolated from a woman aged 30 to 39 in good health. V gene TRBV14 combines with J gene TRBJ1-1; perhaps TRBD1 as D (5 bases). The sample taken for sequencing was blood. In DNA, the CDR3 is TGTGCCAGCAGCCATGTACGGGGCTCGAACACTGAAGCTTTCTTT. Its translation is CASSHVRGSNTEAFF.